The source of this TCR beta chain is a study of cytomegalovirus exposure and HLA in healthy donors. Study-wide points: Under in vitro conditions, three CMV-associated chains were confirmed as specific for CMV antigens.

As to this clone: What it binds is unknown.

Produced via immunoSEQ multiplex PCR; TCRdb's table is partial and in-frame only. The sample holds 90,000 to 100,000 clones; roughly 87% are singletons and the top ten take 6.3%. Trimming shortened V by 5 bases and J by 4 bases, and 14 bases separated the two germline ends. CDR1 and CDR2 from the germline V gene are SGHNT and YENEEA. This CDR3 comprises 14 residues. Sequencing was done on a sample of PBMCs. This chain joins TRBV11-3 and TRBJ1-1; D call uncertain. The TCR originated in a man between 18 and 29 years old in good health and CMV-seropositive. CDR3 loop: CASSPGSAFTEAFF. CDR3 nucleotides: TGTGCCAGCAGCCCAGGTTCGGCTTTCACTGAAGCTTTCTTT.